This entry describes one T cell receptor beta chain. These data belong to a study of control samples from healthy donors and cancer patients. Using immunoSEQ multiplex PCR, the repertoire was profiled, and TCRdb retains in-frame clones only, with some absent. The data show about 120,000 clones, roughly 92% seen once. CDR3 length equals 20 residues. The clonotype comes from a young man in good health. The chain combines TRBV1 with TRBJ2-7; TRBD2, the D gene given by the table, was not confirmed from the DNA. TRBV1 is a documented pseudogene. Sequenced material: blood. The CDR3 coding sequence is TGCACCAGCAGCCACGTTGGAGAGACTAGCGGGGGCCTGAGCTCCTACGAGCAGTACTTC. Translating it yields CTSSHVGETSGGLSSYEQYF.